This is a list of T cell receptor beta chains from one sample in a study of OX40 agonist ivuxolimab in advanced cancers. Assay: immunoSEQ multiplex PCR; the TCRdb copy retains only in-frame clones and omits some. Here the sample spans approximately 120,000 clones, around 92% being singletons. Sequenced material: CD4+ or CD8+ T cells sorted from blood, taken in a trial of the OX40 agonist ivuxolimab. These TCRs come from an adult with an advanced solid tumor such as melanoma, head and neck, liver or kidney cancer. The CDR3 runs from the conserved cysteine through the conserved F or W. The order of the fields is clone size, D gene, J gene, V gene, CDR3 protein, CDR3 DNA. The D gene is left open where the match is weak. Clone size is not always given. Where it is, it says once, few, many or a class for expanded clones.

- - TRBJ2-4 TRBV5-6 CASSLVGMGADIQYF TGTGCCAGCAGCTTAGTCGGGATGGGGGCGGACATTCAGTACTTC
- TRBD1 TRBJ1-3 TRBV6-1 CASSESRRGGTGNTIYF TGTGCCAGCAGTGAATCCAGGAGAGGGGGCACTGGAAACACCATATATTTT
- TRBD2 TRBJ2-7 TRBV7-9 CASSLGGGRMYEQYF TGTGCCAGCAGCTTAGGGGGCGGGAGAATGTACGAGCAGTACTTC
- - TRBJ2-2 TRBV5-4 CASSALGGVGTGELFF TGTGCCAGCAGCGCCTTGGGGGGAGTCGGCACCGGGGAGCTGTTTTTT
- - TRBJ1-3 TRBV6-1 CASSTAGNTIYF TGTGCCAGCAGTACAGCTGGAAACACCATATATTTT
once TRBD1 TRBJ1-4 TRBV7-9 CASSRQGGNEKLFF TGTGCCAGCAGCCGACAGGGGGGGAATGAAAAACTGTTTTTT
- TRBD1 TRBJ1-1 TRBV7-8 CASSWDSSNTEAFF TGTGCCAGCAGCTGGGACAGTTCGAACACTGAAGCTTTCTTT
- - TRBJ2-7 TRBV19 CASSLTPSYEQYF TGTGCCAGTAGTCTGACACCCTCCTACGAGCAGTACTTC
- - TRBJ2-5 TRBV19 CASSMEARGGQETQYF TGTGCCAGTAGTATGGAGGCTAGGGGTGGACAAGAGACCCAGTACTTC
- TRBD2 TRBJ2-1 TRBV30 CAWSVGLGRDEQFF TGTGCCTGGAGTGTGGGACTAGGAAGGGATGAGCAGTTCTTC
- - TRBJ2-7 TRBV28 CASSSFGRYEQYF TGTGCCAGCAGTTCGTTCGGGCGCTACGAGCAGTACTTC
- - TRBJ1-1 TRBV5-5 CASSFGSTEAFF TGTGCCAGCAGCTTCGGGAGTACTGAAGCTTTCTTT
- - TRBJ2-6 TRBV4-3 CASSQAGSGANVLTF TGCGCCAGCAGCCAAGCAGGCTCTGGGGCCAACGTCCTGACTTTC
- TRBD1 TRBJ1-1 TRBV5-1 CASSLQGDLNTEAFF TGCGCCAGCAGCTTGCAGGGGGATTTGAATACTGAAGCTTTCTTT
few - TRBJ2-7 TRBV27 CASSFGAVSYEQYF TGTGCCAGCAGTTTCGGAGCGGTCTCCTACGAGCAGTACTTC
- TRBD2 TRBJ2-3 TRBV6-4 CASSEQREDTQYF TGTGCCAGCAGCGAACAGCGGGAGGATACGCAGTATTTT
- TRBD2 TRBJ2-1 TRBV7-8 CASSPRTSGREYNEQFF TGTGCCAGCAGCCCGCGGACTAGCGGGAGAGAATACAATGAGCAGTTCTTC
- TRBD2 TRBJ2-1 TRBV19 CASSMVAGGWDEQFF TGTGCCAGTAGTATGGTAGCGGGAGGTTGGGACGAGCAGTTCTTC